This T cell receptor (beta chain) was recorded in a study of T cell responses to AZD1222 COVID-19 vaccine. General study points: Mostly white British, mostly female donors; authors suggested clonal diversity may be underestimated. Just five to seven people given AZD1222 tested seropositive at baseline. Sampled repertoires all dated from after the peak T cell response.

Of note for this clone: What it binds is unknown.

Measured with immunoSEQ multiplex PCR; TCRdb has only the in-frame clones, and not every one. The data show tens of thousands of clones, with 88% seen just once and roughly 5% held by the top ten. CDR1 SGHTA and CDR2 FQGNSA come from the germline V gene. V lost 4 bases and J lost 8, with 14 bases in between. The CDR3 covers 13 residues. The source of this sequence is an adult in good health. The chain couples TRBV7-2 to TRBJ1-2; the D gene is possibly TRBD1 (6 bases). The source was peripheral blood, collected on day 0 of MenACWY control vaccination. The CDR3 reads CASSSYRAHGYTF. The DNA for the CDR3 is TGTGCCAGCAGCTCCTACAGGGCGCACGGCTACACCTTC.